Listed here is a single T cell receptor beta chain. The record originates from a study of blood T cell repertoires in COVID-19. CDR3 length: 17 amino acids. V was clipped by 6 bases and J by 0 bases; unmatched bases: 9. Per germline, CDR1 SQVTM and CDR2 ANQGSEA. Per the original methods: Reference gene primer amplification gave estimated nucleated cell counts. The data were produced by immunoSEQ multiplex PCR, yet TCRdb's version contains in-frame clones alone and is incomplete. D and trimming come from the DNA, and the V and J calls and clone size come from that table. The sample shows 200,000 to 250,000 clones, about 84% of them seen only once. Living in under 30 US areas, the participants were between 18 and 89 years of age. The study assigned cohorts using participant-reported clinical history. Donors in Cohort 3 counted as recovered after two negative PCRs, clearance, or symptom resolution.

The chain has TRBV29-1 and TRBJ2-3, with TRBD2 matching over 13 bases. This TCR was sampled from a man between 60 and 70 years old who had recovered from COVID-19. Sequences were obtained from PBMCs or T cells enriched from blood (not recorded which). The CDR3 sequence: CSVKGTSGVSSTDTQYF. CDR3 in DNA: TGCAGCGTGAAGGGGACTAGCGGGGTATCTAGCACAGATACGCAGTATTTT.